A single sample gave rise to the 10 T cell receptor beta chains below, sequenced in a study of T cells in Graves' hyperthyroidism and ophthalmopathy. TCR beta CDR3 regions were amplified from RNA transcripts. A set of HTBI primers served as the primers for a first-round RT-PCR of the TCR CDR3. TCRdb ran MiXCR on the multiplex PCR reads and lists one entry per CDR3 protein. Here the sample spans fewer than 250,000 distinct CDR3 sequences, about 16% being singletons. Sequencing was performed on blood. The receptors originated from a woman younger than 30 with Graves' ophthalmopathy.

This sequence joins TRBV2 and TRBJ2-4; 8 nucleotides line up with TRBD1. CDR1 and CDR2 (germline): SNHLY, FYNNEI. V gave up 7 bases and J gave up 11 bases; unmatched junction bases: 10. The CDR3 is 13 amino acids. In nucleotides, the CDR3 is TGTGCCAGCACCCAGGAGACAGGGGCAGTTCAGTACTTC. Translated: CASTQETGAVQYF.

This clonotype has a count of ten or more. The chain is built from TRBV27 and TRBJ1-5; tentatively, D is TRBD1 (5 bases). CDR1 and CDR2 from the germline V gene are MNHEY and SMNVEV (reference sequence). Trimming cost V 2 bases and J 8 bases, with 10 bases left between them. The CDR3 contains 13 residues. CDR3 DNA sequence: TGTGCCAGCAGTTTACAGGGTGGAGAGCCCCAGCATTTT. Its protein product is CASSLQGGEPQHF.

A word on this clonotype: Being one base from a much bigger clone, this may be a read error. The chain carries TRBV7-9 and TRBJ2-5; D possibly corresponds to TRBD2 (6 bases). Trimming cost V 5 bases and J 1 base, with 14 bases left between them. Germline values: CDR1 SEHNR, CDR2 FQNEAQ (reference sequence). The CDR3 loop spans 15 amino acids. The CDR3 DNA sequence: TGTGCCAGCAGCGCGACTTTGGGGGGCCAAGAGACCCAGTACTTC. This gives the protein CASSATLGGQETQYF.

Note on this clonotype: A read error may explain this, as a much larger clone is one base away. V is TRBV11-1 and J is TRBJ2-1, with 11 nucleotides matching TRBD1. Germline V gene sequence: CDR1 SGHAT, CDR2 FQDESV (reference sequence). The CDR3 covers 14 residues. J lost 6 bases, V lost 4 bases, and 2 bases had no gene match. In DNA form, the CDR3 reads TGTGCCAGCAGCTCCGGGACAGGGGGCAATGAGCAGTTCTTC. Its protein is CASSSGTGGNEQFF. The entire variable domain, with the rest obtained from reference TRBV11-1 and TRBJ2-1, is as follows: EAEVAQSPRYKITEKSQAVAFWCDPISGHATLYWYRQILGQGPELLVQFQDESVVDDSQLPKDRFSAERLKGVDSTLKIQPAELGDSAMYLCASSSGTGGNEQFFGPGTRLTVL.

This clonotype showed up many times. The gene calls are TRBV7-9 and TRBJ1-1; no definite D call. The CDR3 has 15 residues. The V gene's germline CDR1 is SEHNR and CDR2 FQNEAQ (reference sequence). Trimming stripped 2 bases from V and 1 base from J, with 11 bases between. Here the CDR3 reads CASSLSGLGNTEAFF. The CDR3 DNA follows: TGTGCCAGCAGCTTAAGCGGGTTGGGGAACACTGAAGCTTTCTTT.

This clonotype has at least ten counts. This chain uses TRBV27 with TRBJ1-4; 7 positions agree with TRBD1. Germline CDR1 is MNHEY and CDR2 is SMNVEV (reference sequence). The ends lost 5 bases at V and 8 bases at J; junction bases unmatched: 11. This CDR3 has 15 amino acids. CDR3 region: CASSPNTGVMEKLFF. The CDR3 nucleotides are TGTGCCAGCAGTCCCAACACAGGGGTAATGGAAAAACTGTTTTTT.

This clonotype showed up many times. The chain carries TRBV7-8 and TRBJ2-2, with TRBD2 identical over 7 bases. CDR1 is SGHVS, CDR2 FQNEAQ, per germline. Trimming took 3 bases from V and 7 from J; bases not matched to a gene: 8. The CDR3 covers 15 residues. The CDR3 spells CASSFQTSISGELFF. The CDR3 bases are TGTGCCAGCAGCTTTCAGACTAGCATCAGCGGGGAGCTGTTTTTT.

There are many counts of this clonotype. The chain employs TRBV29-1 and TRBJ2-3; the D is unclear. The germline V and J ends were trimmed by 7 bases and 2 bases, with 10 bases remaining between them. CDR3 length equals 12 residues. CDR1 and CDR2 from the germline V gene are SQVTM and ANQGSEA. CDR3 nucleotide sequence: TGCAGCGCACAACTTAACACAGATACGCAGTATTTT. This gives the protein CSAQLNTDTQYF.

This clonotype was seen many times. The chain has TRBV11-2 and TRBJ1-1, with no clear D. Trimming removed 3 bases from V and 0 bases from J, with 17 bases in between. The CDR3 contains 17 residues. The V gene's germline CDR1 is SGHAT and CDR2 FQNNGV. The CDR3 loop reads CASSFVGSFSMNTEAFF. DNA for the CDR3: TGTGCCAGCAGCTTCGTTGGTAGCTTTTCAATGAACACTGAAGCTTTCTTT.

This clonotype was observed at least ten times. CDR3 bases: TGTGCCAGCAGCTTGGGGACAGGGGAAACTGAAGCTTTCTTT. This translates into CASSLGTGETEAFF. The chain employs TRBV7-3 and TRBJ1-1; 10 nucleotides line up with TRBD1. This CDR3 is built from 14 residues. CDR1 and CDR2 (germline): SGHTA, FQGTGA. V was pared by 3 bases and J by 5 bases, with 3 bases of the junction left unmatched.